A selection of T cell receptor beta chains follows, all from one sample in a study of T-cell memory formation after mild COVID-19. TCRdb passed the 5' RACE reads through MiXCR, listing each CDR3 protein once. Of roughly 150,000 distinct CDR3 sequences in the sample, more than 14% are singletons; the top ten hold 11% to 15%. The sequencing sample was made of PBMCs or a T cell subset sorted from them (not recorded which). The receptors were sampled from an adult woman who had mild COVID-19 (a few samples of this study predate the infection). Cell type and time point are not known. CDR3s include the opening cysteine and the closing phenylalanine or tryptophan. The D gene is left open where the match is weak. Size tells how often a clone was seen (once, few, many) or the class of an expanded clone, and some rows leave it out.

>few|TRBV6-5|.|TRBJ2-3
CASSYLGTDTQYF
TGTGCCAGCAGTTACCTAGGGACAGATACGCAGTATTTT
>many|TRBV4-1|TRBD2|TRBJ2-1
CASSRGLAASYNEQFF
TGCGCCAGCAGCCGGGGACTAGCGGCCTCCTACAATGAGCAGTTCTTC
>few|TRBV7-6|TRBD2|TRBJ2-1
CASSLPPGLAGTLYNEQFF
TGTGCCAGCAGCCTCCCCCCGGGACTAGCGGGGACCCTTTACAATGAGCAGTTCTTC
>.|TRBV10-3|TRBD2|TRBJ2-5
CAISEPTSGYQETQYF
TGTGCCATCAGTGAGCCTACTAGCGGGTACCAAGAGACCCAGTACTTC
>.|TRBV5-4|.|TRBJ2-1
CASEGGYNEQFF
TGTGCCAGCGAAGGGGGATACAATGAGCAGTTCTTC
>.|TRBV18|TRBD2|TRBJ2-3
CASSPRSLAGGPPDTQYF
TGTGCCAGCTCACCACGATCGCTAGCGGGAGGGCCGCCAGATACGCAGTATTTT
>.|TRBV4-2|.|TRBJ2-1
CASSPISRQYNEQFF
TGTGCCAGCAGCCCAATATCACGGCAATACAATGAGCAGTTCTTC
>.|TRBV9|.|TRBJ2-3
CASSVEVGQTPSTDTQYF
TGTGCCAGCAGCGTAGAGGTGGGTCAGACCCCTAGCACAGATACGCAGTATTTT
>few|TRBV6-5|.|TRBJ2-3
CASSYSRGNTQYF
TGTGCCAGCAGTTACTCGCGCGGGAATACGCAGTATTTT
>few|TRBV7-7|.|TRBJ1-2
CASSLVDAGTCAALYGYTF
TGTGCCAGCAGCTTAGTGGACGCGGGGACATGTGCTGCCCTCTATGGCTACACCTTC
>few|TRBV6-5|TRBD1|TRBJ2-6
CASSRPTGDGANVLTF
TGTGCCAGCAGCCGCCCGACAGGGGATGGGGCCAACGTCCTGACTTTC
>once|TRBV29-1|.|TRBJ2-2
CSVGAGNTGELFF
TGCAGCGTTGGGGCAGGCAACACCGGGGAGCTGTTTTTT
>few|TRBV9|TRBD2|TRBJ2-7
CASSPSGRAYEQYF
TGTGCCAGCAGCCCTAGCGGGAGGGCCTACGAGCAGTACTTC
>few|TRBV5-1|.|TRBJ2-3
CASSFPGSTDTQYF
TGCGCCAGCAGCTTCCCCGGGAGCACAGATACGCAGTATTTT
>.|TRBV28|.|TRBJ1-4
CASSLVGKLFF
TGTGCCAGCAGTTTAGTGGGGAAACTGTTTTTT
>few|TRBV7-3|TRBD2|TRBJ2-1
CASSTRLAGVNEQFF
TGTGCCAGCAGCACCAGACTAGCGGGGGTCAATGAGCAGTTCTTC
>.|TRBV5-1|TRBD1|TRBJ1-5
CASSWGQGDQPQHF
TGCGCCAGCAGCTGGGGACAGGGCGACCAGCCCCAGCATTTT
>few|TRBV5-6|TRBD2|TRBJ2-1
CASTRLATEQFF
TGTGCCAGCACCCGACTAGCGACTGAGCAGTTCTTC
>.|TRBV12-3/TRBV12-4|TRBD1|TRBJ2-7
CASRSRDRVGEQYF
TGTGCCAGCAGATCGAGGGACAGGGTGGGGGAGCAGTACTTC
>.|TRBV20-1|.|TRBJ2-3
CSARGGWAGAQYF
TGCAGTGCTAGGGGAGGATGGGCGGGGGCCCAGTATTTT
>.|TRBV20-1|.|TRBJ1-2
CSASRRGYTF
TGCAGTGCTAGTAGGAGGGGCTACACCTTC
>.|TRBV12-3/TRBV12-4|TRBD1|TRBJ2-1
CASRRQGGYNEQFF
TGTGCCAGCAGACGACAGGGTGGCTACAATGAGCAGTTCTTC
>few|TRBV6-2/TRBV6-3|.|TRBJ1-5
CASSLALGNQPQHF
TGTGCCAGCAGTTTAGCCTTGGGGAATCAGCCCCAGCATTTT
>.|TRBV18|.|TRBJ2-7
CASSPRKQVGEQYF
TGTGCCAGCTCACCACGTAAGCAGGTAGGCGAGCAGTACTTC
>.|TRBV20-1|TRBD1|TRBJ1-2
CSAPVRGRKLGYTF
TGCAGTGCTCCTGTCAGGGGGCGTAAGCTTGGCTACACCTTC
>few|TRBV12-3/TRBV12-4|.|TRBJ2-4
CASSSPSREAANIQYF
TGTGCCAGCAGTTCACCTTCCAGGGAGGCTGCGAACATTCAGTACTTC
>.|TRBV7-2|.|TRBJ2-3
CASSLTNGSLGDTQYF
TGTGCCAGCAGCTTAACCAACGGGAGCCTGGGGGATACGCAGTATTTT
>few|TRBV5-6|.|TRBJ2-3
CASSFLRSGTDTQYF
TGTGCCAGCAGCTTCTTGAGGTCTGGCACAGATACGCAGTATTTT
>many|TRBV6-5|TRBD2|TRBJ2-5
CASRAGLAGGETQYF
TGTGCCAGCAGGGCCGGACTAGCGGGAGGAGAGACCCAGTACTTC
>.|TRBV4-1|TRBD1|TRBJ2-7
CASSQVPRTGAYEQYF
TGCGCCAGCAGCCAAGTCCCCCGGACAGGGGCCTACGAGCAGTACTTC
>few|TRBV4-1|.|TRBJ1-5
CASSQEVGAPNQPQHF
TGCGCCAGCAGCCAAGAAGTGGGAGCCCCAAATCAGCCCCAGCATTTT
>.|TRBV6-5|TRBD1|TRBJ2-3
CASSYDRDRVGDTQYF
TGTGCCAGCAGTTACGACCGGGACAGGGTAGGAGATACGCAGTATTTT
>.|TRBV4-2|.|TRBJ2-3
CASRHIGRTDTQYF
TGTGCCAGCAGACACATCGGGCGAACAGATACGCAGTATTTT
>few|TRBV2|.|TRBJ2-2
CASRRVEAGELFF
TGTGCCAGCCGCAGGGTAGAGGCCGGGGAGCTGTTTTTT
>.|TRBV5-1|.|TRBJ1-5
CASSLSSASNQPQHF
TGCGCCAGCAGCTTGTCGTCAGCAAGCAATCAGCCCCAGCATTTT
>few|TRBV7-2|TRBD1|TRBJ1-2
CASSFGQGAVYGYTF
TGTGCCAGCAGCTTTGGGCAGGGGGCCGTTTATGGCTACACCTTC
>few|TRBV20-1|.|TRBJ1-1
CSARRGSLRLLAEAFF
TGCAGTGCTAGGAGGGGGTCATTAAGATTACTTGCTGAAGCTTTCTTT
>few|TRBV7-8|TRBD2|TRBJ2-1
CASSLGPAGGRNEQFF
TGTGCCAGCAGCTTAGGTCCAGCGGGGGGCCGCAATGAGCAGTTCTTC
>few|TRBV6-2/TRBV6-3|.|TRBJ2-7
CASSRRGVIQEYEQYF
TGTGCCAGCAGCCGAAGGGGGGTTATACAAGAATACGAGCAGTACTTC
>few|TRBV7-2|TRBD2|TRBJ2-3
CASTRVGTSGTDTQYF
TGTGCCAGCACCCGAGTCGGGACTAGCGGCACAGATACGCAGTATTTT
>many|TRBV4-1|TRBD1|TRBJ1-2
CASSPVTGEYGYTF
TGCGCCAGCAGCCCGGTGACAGGGGAATATGGCTACACCTTC
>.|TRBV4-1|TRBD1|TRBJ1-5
CASSQEGQGFVVQPQHF
TGCGCCAGCAGCCAAGAGGGACAGGGTTTTGTTGTTCAGCCCCAGCATTTT
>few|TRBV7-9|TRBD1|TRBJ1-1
CASSPPQGALNTEAFF
TGTGCCAGCAGCCCTCCGCAGGGGGCCCTGAACACTGAAGCTTTCTTT
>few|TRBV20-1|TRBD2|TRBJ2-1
CSASGASGYNEQFF
TGCAGTGCTAGCGGGGCTAGCGGCTACAATGAGCAGTTCTTC
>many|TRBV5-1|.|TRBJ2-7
CASSLEQPTYEQYF
TGCGCCAGCAGCTTGGAACAGCCCACCTACGAGCAGTACTTC
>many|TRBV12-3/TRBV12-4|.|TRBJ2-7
CASRPTGSYEQYF
TGTGCCAGCCGACCGACAGGCTCCTACGAGCAGTACTTC
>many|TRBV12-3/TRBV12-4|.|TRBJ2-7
CASSLLGGAPYEQYF
TGTGCCAGCAGTTTATTGGGGGGCGCACCCTACGAGCAGTACTTC
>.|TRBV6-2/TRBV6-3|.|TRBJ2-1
CASSYSSGTYSSYNEQFF
TGTGCCAGCAGTTACTCTTCCGGGACTTACAGCTCCTACAATGAGCAGTTCTTC
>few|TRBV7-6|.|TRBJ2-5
CASSLDGQKGETQYF
TGTGCCAGCAGCTTAGATGGGCAGAAGGGTGAGACCCAGTACTTC
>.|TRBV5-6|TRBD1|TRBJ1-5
CASSPSTGGGGQPQHF
TGTGCCAGCAGCCCTAGTACAGGGGGCGGAGGTCAGCCCCAGCATTTT
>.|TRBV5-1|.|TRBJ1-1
CASSFLNRDTEAFF
TGCGCCAGCAGCTTCCTAAACAGGGACACTGAAGCTTTCTTT
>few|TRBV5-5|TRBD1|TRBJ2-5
CASSLAGTEETQYF
TGTGCCAGCAGCTTGGCAGGGACAGAGGAGACCCAGTACTTC
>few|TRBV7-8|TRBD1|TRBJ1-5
CASSGYRDSSNQPQHF
TGTGCCAGCAGCGGATACCGGGACAGTAGCAATCAGCCCCAGCATTTT
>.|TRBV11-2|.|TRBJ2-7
CASSLGFNSYEQYF
TGTGCCAGCAGCTTAGGTTTCAACTCCTACGAGCAGTACTTC